Below are 20 T cell receptor beta chains sequenced from a single sample in a study of shared clonotypes between healthy human individuals. Clones were sequenced by immunoSEQ multiplex PCR, and TCRdb holds only the in-frame ones, with some missing. There are about 2 million clones in the sample; less than 95% occur only once, and roughly 1% lies in the top ten. CD45RO-negative, CCR7-selected cells formed the naive CD8 fraction, which excluded terminally differentiated effector memory CD45RA+ cells. The source material was naive CD8+ T cells sorted from blood. Every receptor here comes from a man aged 18 to 29 in good health.

The chain employs TRBV6-6 and TRBJ2-1, with 11 bases aligning to TRBD2. This CDR3 spans 13 amino acids. Germline V gene lookup returns CDR1 MNHNY and CDR2 SVGAGI (reference sequence). Trimming cost V 8 bases and J 9 bases; bases outside gene matches: 6. The CDR3 nucleotides read TGTGCCAGCCTAACTAGCGGGAGTGGTGAGCAGTTCTTC. Translated, it gives CASLTSGSGEQFF.

The rearrangement links TRBV5-1 to TRBJ2-1; TRBD2 matches 8 bases. The CDR3 runs 15 residues. Trimming took 4 bases from V and 5 from J; bases not matched to a gene: 8. CDR1 and CDR2 (germline): SGHRS, YFSETQ. The chain's CDR3 is CASSLWTSTNNEQFF. CDR3 coding DNA: TGCGCCAGCAGCCTTTGGACTAGCACCAACAATGAGCAGTTCTTC.

This clone was recorded only once. An end of the junction does not agree with germline; a read error may underlie this. The genes are TRBV2 and TRBJ2-7; 7 positions agree with TRBD1. The V gene's germline CDR1 is SNHLY and CDR2 FYNNEI. This CDR3 is 14 amino acids long. CDR3 DNA sequence: TGTGCCAGCAGCGAAGACAGGGTCGTCAACGAGCAGTACTTC. Protein: CASSEDRVVNEQYF.

Of note for this clone: The sample has other DNA sequences that encode this CDR3 too. The CDR3 region has the DNA TGTGCCAGCAGCTCTCTCACCGGGGAGCTGTTTTTT. This codes for CASSSLTGELFF. This rearrangement joins TRBV11-3 to TRBJ2-2; D call uncertain. CDR3 length: 12 residues. The V end was cut by 4 bases, the J end by 4 bases, with 4 bases between. The V gene's germline CDR1 is SGHNT and CDR2 YENEEA.

This clone was picked up one time. Other DNA sequences in this sample translate to the same CDR3. The J gene is TRBJ2-7, the V gene TRBV11-1, with D perhaps TRBD2 (5 bases). Trimming shortened V by 5 bases and J by 2 bases, and 10 bases separated the two germline ends. Germline CDR1 and CDR2: SGHAT and FQDESV (reference sequence). This CDR3 comprises 13 residues. The CDR3 DNA is TGTGCCAGCAGCCCCGGACTGACCTACGAGCAGTACTTC. Translating it yields CASSPGLTYEQYF. The full variable domain, completed using reference TRBV11-1 and TRBJ2-7, is EAEVAQSPRYKITEKSQAVAFWCDPISGHATLYWYRQILGQGPELLVQFQDESVVDDSQLPKDRFSAERLKGVDSTLKIQPAELGDSAMYLCASSPGLTYEQYFGPGTRLTVT.

This clone has a handful of counts. The gene calls are TRBV28 and TRBJ1-5; D call uncertain. The CDR3 has 15 amino acids. V dropped 5 bases and J dropped 3 bases, with 14 bases sitting between them. Germline CDR1 reads MDHEN; CDR2 reads SYDVKM. CDR3 bases: TGTGCCAGCAGTCCGCGAGGGAGTTACAATCAGCCCCAGCATTTT. Amino acid sequence: CASSPRGSYNQPQHF.

V and J are TRBV7-6 and TRBJ1-6; D might be TRBD1 (5 bases). Trimming took 3 bases from V and 0 from J, leaving 9 bases between them. The CDR3 spans 16 residues. Looked up from germline, CDR1 is SGHVS and CDR2 is FNYEAQ. The CDR3 loop reads CASSLDTSSYNSPLHF. The CDR3 DNA is TGTGCCAGCAGCTTGGACACGAGCTCCTATAATTCACCCCTCCACTTT.

This clone was counted a few times. This chain connects TRBV4-1 to TRBJ2-7, with TRBD2 matching 9 bases. The CDR3 is made up of 18 amino acids. CDR1 is MGHRA, CDR2 YSYEKL, per germline. V shed 0 bases and J 1 base; nucleotides not matched to a gene: 10. The chain's CDR3 is CASSQDLASGTLSYEQYF. CDR3 coding DNA: TGCGCCAGCAGCCAAGATCTTGCTAGCGGGACCCTGTCCTACGAGCAGTACTTC.

The chain has TRBV2 and TRBJ2-1, with 16 bases aligning to TRBD2. CDR1 and CDR2 (germline): SNHLY, FYNNEI. With V trimmed by 6 bases and J by 2 bases, 4 bases remained unmatched. This CDR3 is 17 amino acids long. CDR3 loop: CASRGTSGRAPYNEQFF. In DNA, the CDR3 is TGTGCCAGCAGAGGGACTAGCGGGAGGGCCCCCTACAATGAGCAGTTCTTC.

The CDR3 DNA is TGTGCCAGCAGCCCCGGGGACGGTTTCTACGAGCAGTACTTC. It encodes CASSPGDGFYEQYF. The rearrangement links TRBV11-3 to TRBJ2-7, with D possibly called TRBD1 or TRBD2 (5 bases each). In germline, CDR1 is SGHNT, CDR2 YENEEA. The V end was cut by 5 bases, the J end by 3 bases, with 14 bases between. This CDR3 contains 14 residues.

About this clone itself: The sample carries other DNA sequences with the same CDR3. This CDR3 reads CASSFGDSPLHF. CDR3 DNA: TGTGCCAGCAGCTTTGGTGATTCACCCCTCCACTTT. The V gene is TRBV7-9, the J gene TRBJ1-6; D gene unclear. This CDR3 contains 12 residues. The germline gives CDR1 SEHNR, CDR2 FQNEAQ (reference sequence). V lost 3 bases and J lost 8, with 5 bases in between. The whole variable domain, filled in from reference TRBV7-9 and TRBJ1-6, reads DTGVSQNPRHKITKRGQNVTFRCDPISEHNRLYWYRQTLGQGPEFLTYFQNEAQLEKSRLLSDRFSAERPKGSFSTLEIQRTEQGDSAMYLCASSFGDSPLHFGNGTRLTVT.

The CDR3 DNA follows: TGCGCCAGCAGCTTGGTGCCGACAGGACTCGATCGTAATGAAAAACTGTTTTTT. It encodes CASSLVPTGLDRNEKLFF. The V and J genes are TRBV5-1 and TRBJ1-4; a possible D gene is TRBD1 (6 bases). Germline V gives CDR1 SGHRS, CDR2 YFSETQ. The CDR3 extends over 18 amino acids. Trimming took 0 bases from V and 4 from J, leaving 19 bases between them.

V gene TRBV4-2 combines with J gene TRBJ2-7, with 13 bases lining up with TRBD2. The CDR3 is made up of 20 amino acids. Germline V lookup: CDR1 LGHNA, CDR2 YNFKEQ. V lost 0 bases, J lost 5 bases, and 16 bases stayed unmatched. The DNA of the CDR3 is TGTGCCAGCAGCCAAGAGCTACACGGGCTACTAGCGGGGGGGCTGGACGAGCAGTACTTC. This encodes CASSQELHGLLAGGLDEQYF.

This chain links TRBV19 with TRBJ1-5; D not certain. Trimming shortened V by 9 bases and J by 0 bases, and 15 bases separated the two germline ends. The CDR3 is made up of 15 amino acids. Germline assignment: CDR1 LNHDA and CDR2 SQIVND (reference sequence). This CDR3 reads CASSNHPYSNQPQHF. Written as DNA, the CDR3 is TGTGCCAGCTCAAACCACCCCTATAGCAATCAGCCCCAGCATTTT.

The chain combines TRBV27 with TRBJ1-4, with 10 bases aligning to TRBD1. The CDR3 has 19 residues. CDR1 and CDR2 from the germline V gene are MNHEY and SMNVEV (reference sequence). V lost 6 bases to trimming and J lost 3 bases; unmatched junction nucleotides: 16. The CDR3 DNA reads as TGTGCCAGCAGGCCTCGGACAGGGGGAGAAGGTGCTGCTAATGAAAAACTGTTTTTT. Translating gives CASRPRTGGEGAANEKLFF.

This rearrangement joins TRBV10-3 to TRBJ1-1; D gene unclear. Per germline, CDR1 ENHRY and CDR2 SYGVKD. The CDR3 is 13 amino acids. V dropped 7 bases and J dropped 2 bases, with 11 bases sitting between them. The CDR3 DNA is TGTGCCATCACCAACAACGAAAACACTGAAGCTTTCTTT. Its translation is CAITNNENTEAFF.

As concerns this clone: The same CDR3 arises from other DNA sequences in this sample as well. The CDR3 nucleotides are TGCGCCAGCAGCCAAGAGGGGGCCTACGAGCAGTACTTC. The encoded protein is CASSQEGAYEQYF. The chain combines TRBV4-1 with TRBJ2-7; the D gene could be TRBD1 or TRBD2 (5 bases each). The CDR3 runs to 13 residues. With 0 bases removed from V and 2 bases from J, the gap between germline ends came to 5 bases. From germline, CDR1 is MGHRA and CDR2 YSYEKL.

The chain joins TRBV30 to TRBJ2-2, with D uncertain. From germline, CDR1 is GTSNPN and CDR2 SVGIG (reference sequence). Between the trimmed V and J ends, which lost 0 bases and 6 bases, there was a span of 8 bases. The length of the CDR3 is 13 residues. This chain's CDR3 is CAWSVVGPGELFF. The CDR3 region has the DNA TGTGCCTGGAGTGTGGTAGGGCCCGGGGAGCTGTTTTTT.

This rearrangement joins TRBV4-1 to TRBJ1-1; D gene unclear. Per the germline V gene, CDR1 is MGHRA and CDR2 is YSYEKL. This CDR3 spans 16 amino acids. The V end lost 2 bases, the J end lost 3 bases, and 16 bases lay between the germline ends. CDR3 amino acids: CASSQKALPKDTEAFF. CDR3 bases: TGCGCCAGCAGCCAAAAGGCCCTTCCGAAGGACACTGAAGCTTTCTTT.

V is TRBV27 and J is TRBJ2-7; weak D call: TRBD2 (6 bases). Germline CDR1 is MNHEY and CDR2 is SMNVEV (reference sequence). The CDR3 is 13 residues long. The ends were cut back, 4 bases at V and 7 bases at J, with 14 bases in the middle. CDR3 in DNA: TGTGCCAGCAGTTCAAATCTTGGGAGGGAGCAGTACTTC. It codes for CASSSNLGREQYF.